The T cell receptor beta chain under discussion was sequenced for a study of blood T cell repertoires in COVID-19. At the level of the study: There were acute and convalescent COVID-19 samples, and they came from the United States, Italy and Spain. T cells, B-cell-depleted T cells, or PBMCs supplied cDNA or gDNA.

Germline V gives CDR1 SEHNR, CDR2 FQNEAQ (reference sequence). The CDR3 is 15 residues long. Unmatched junction bases numbered 6, after V lost 1 base and J lost 7 bases. In the source study's methods: Estimates of nucleated cell counts were drawn from the amplification of reference gene primers. Assay: immunoSEQ multiplex PCR; the TCRdb copy retains only in-frame clones and omits some. The DNA was the basis for D and trimming; V, J and clone size are from that table. Of about 160,000 clones in the sample, 65% to 90% were seen once. The sequencing sample was made of peripheral blood. This TCR came from a man aged 65 to 79 with acute or convalescent COVID-19. The chain uses TRBV7-9 and TRBJ2-1; TRBD1 aligns across 8 bases. This CDR3 is CASSLVTGGVNEQFF. CDR3 bases: TGTGCCAGCAGCTTAGTTACAGGGGGAGTAAATGAGCAGTTCTTC.